Listed below are T cell receptor beta chains from one sample, sequenced in a study of regulatory T cells in long-lasting Graves disease. A single record per CDR3 protein comes from TCRdb applying MiXCR to the multiplex PCR reads. The sample lists about 310,000 distinct CDR3 sequences, 22% occurring once. The sequenced sample was peripheral blood mononuclear cells (PBMCs), obtained when the disease was refractory, from a patient treated with antithyroid drugs. These receptor sequences come from a female donor with Graves disease. The CDR3 runs from the conserved cysteine through the conserved F or W. Each record gives: J gene, V gene, CDR3 protein.

TRBJ2-3 | TRBV7-2 | CASSLGSSGGGSDTQYF
TRBJ1-4 | TRBV9 | CASSLGGQDSNEKLFF
TRBJ2-7 | TRBV29-1 | CSVGRGYEQYF
TRBJ2-5 | TRBV15 | CATSRDFQETQYF
TRBJ2-5 | TRBV7-2 | CASSLAAPQETQYF
TRBJ2-7 | TRBV6-2/TRBV6-3 | CASSYYWTPGQESYEQYF
TRBJ2-5 | TRBV20-1 | CSARDFVLQETQYF
TRBJ2-1 | TRBV3-1 | CASTTSSGANEQFF
TRBJ1-5 | TRBV9 | CASSGWEDRGKSGNQPQHF
TRBJ1-4 | TRBV4-3 | CASSQQDRGEKPFF
TRBJ2-7 | TRBV6-2/TRBV6-3 | CASSYSAGGYEQYF
TRBJ2-7 | TRBV20-1 | CSAGPQGTPYEQYF